Listed below are T cell receptor beta chains from one sample, sequenced in a study of blood T cell repertoires in COVID-19. Clones were sequenced by immunoSEQ multiplex PCR, and TCRdb holds only the in-frame ones, with some missing. Here the sample spans 200,000 or so clones, more than 65% being singletons. Material: PBMCs or T cells enriched from blood (not recorded which). The source is a man aged 35 to 55 who had recovered from COVID-19. Both conserved end residues are part of each CDR3. A D gene is named only where the DNA matches it firmly.

cdr3_nt: TGTGCCAGTAGTCCTAGTTTGGGACTTATTTTCTCCTACGAGCAGTACTTC
cdr3_aa: CASSPSLGLIFSYEQYF
j_call: TRBJ2-7
v_call: TRBV19
d_call: .

cdr3_nt: TGTGCCAGCTCACCACGGACAAGGATACCAAACACTGAAGCTTTCTTT
cdr3_aa: CASSPRTRIPNTEAFF
j_call: TRBJ1-1
v_call: TRBV18
d_call: .

cdr3_nt: TGTGCCAGCAGCTCCGGAGGAAGAGGCACCGGGGAGCTGTTTTTT
cdr3_aa: CASSSGGRGTGELFF
j_call: TRBJ2-2
v_call: TRBV5-6
d_call: .

cdr3_nt: TGTGCCAGCAGTGACTCTACTAGCTCTGGGGCCAACGTCCTGACTTTC
cdr3_aa: CASSDSTSSGANVLTF
j_call: TRBJ2-6
v_call: TRBV6-4
d_call: .

cdr3_nt: TGTGCCAGCAGCTTGGCGGTCGGAGCGCTCGACACTGAAGCTTTCTTT
cdr3_aa: CASSLAVGALDTEAFF
j_call: TRBJ1-1
v_call: TRBV5-4
d_call: .

cdr3_nt: TGTGCCAGCAGCCAAGATATGAGGTTCCAGAACACTGAAGCTTTCTTT
cdr3_aa: CASSQDMRFQNTEAFF
j_call: TRBJ1-1
v_call: TRBV4-2
d_call: .

cdr3_nt: TGTGCCAGCAGCGCTAACGGGATTGAAGCTTTCTTT
cdr3_aa: CASSANGIEAFF
j_call: TRBJ1-1
v_call: TRBV7-3
d_call: .

cdr3_nt: TGTGCCAGCAGTTTGGTAGTATCGGGGCCCCAGCATTTT
cdr3_aa: CASSLVVSGPQHF
j_call: TRBJ1-5
v_call: TRBV12-3/TRBV12-4
d_call: .

cdr3_nt: TGTGCCAGCAGCCCAATCGACAGGGGGAATGGCTACACCTTC
cdr3_aa: CASSPIDRGNGYTF
j_call: TRBJ1-2
v_call: TRBV12-1
d_call: .

cdr3_nt: TGTGCCAGCAGCTCTACTAGCGGTGACACCGGGGAGCTGTTTTTT
cdr3_aa: CASSSTSGDTGELFF
j_call: TRBJ2-2
v_call: TRBV7-9
d_call: TRBD2

cdr3_nt: TGTGCCAGCAGCTCCCTAACAGGGAGCTCCTACGAGCAGTACTTC
cdr3_aa: CASSSLTGSSYEQYF
j_call: TRBJ2-7
v_call: TRBV11-2
d_call: .